The clone carrying this T cell receptor beta chain was picked up many times. Its cognate antigen is unknown. From germline, CDR1 is MGHRA and CDR2 YSYEKL. The CDR3 extends over 18 amino acids. V lost 5 bases to trimming and J lost 0 bases; unmatched junction nucleotides: 13. The data originate from a study of molecular identifiers for immune sequencing clone quantification. General study results and limits: Jurkat TCR RNA spiked in from one cell reportedly remained identifiable amid 850,000 to 1,000,000 naive cells.

Each CDR3 protein is one row after TCRdb ran MiXCR on the PCR reads. Of over 550,000 distinct CDR3 sequences in the sample, about 25% were seen once. Sequences were obtained from naive CD8+ T cells from blood, with Jurkat cell RNA spiked in. Subset given: FACS-sorted CD8+CD4-CCR7+CD45RA+ naive T cells. The receptor comes from a human donor in good health. Some libraries in this study had Jurkat cell RNA spiked in. V gene TRBV4-1 combines with J gene TRBJ1-5; 7 bases line up with TRBD1. CDR3 in amino acids: CASSERQGGWYSNQPQHF. The CDR3 DNA reads as TGCGCCAGCAGCGAACGACAGGGCGGATGGTATAGCAATCAGCCCCAGCATTTT.